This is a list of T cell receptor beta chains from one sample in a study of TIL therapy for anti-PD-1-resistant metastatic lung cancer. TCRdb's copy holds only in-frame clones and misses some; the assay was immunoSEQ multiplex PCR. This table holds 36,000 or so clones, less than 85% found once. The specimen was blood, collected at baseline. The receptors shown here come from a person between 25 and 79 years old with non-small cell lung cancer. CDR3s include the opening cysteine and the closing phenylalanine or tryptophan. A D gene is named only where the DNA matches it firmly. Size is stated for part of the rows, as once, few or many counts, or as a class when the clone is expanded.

DNA: TGTGCCAGCAGGGGGGGCAGGGAGGACCCTTACGAGCAGTACTTC
CDR3: CASRGGREDPYEQYF
size: NA
V: TRBV28
D: NA
J: TRBJ2-7

DNA: TGTGCCAGCAGCGATACCTCTTCAGGGACAGGGGGCCACGAGTTTCTCTATGGCTACACCTTC
CDR3: CASSDTSSGTGGHEFLYGYTF
size: once
V: TRBV2
D: TRBD1
J: TRBJ1-2

DNA: TGTGCCAGCCGCAGGGGAGGGGGATGGTCACCCCTCCACTTT
CDR3: CASRRGGGWSPLHF
size: few
V: TRBV5-6
D: NA
J: TRBJ1-6

DNA: TGTGCCAGCTCACCACAGCGCAGACTAGCGGAACGCTCCTCCCAGACCCAGTACTTC
CDR3: CASSPQRRLAERSSQTQYF
size: once
V: TRBV18
D: TRBD2
J: TRBJ2-5

DNA: TGTGCCAGCAGCCCAAGGGACAGGGGAGTTGAAAAACTGTTTTTT
CDR3: CASSPRDRGVEKLFF
size: NA
V: TRBV7-9
D: TRBD1
J: TRBJ1-4

DNA: TGTGCCAGCAGCTTCGGCGACGGGACCCAGTACTTC
CDR3: CASSFGDGTQYF
size: NA
V: TRBV7-9
D: NA
J: TRBJ2-5

DNA: TGTGCCAGCAGCTTGACTAGCGGGGGTGGAGATACGCAGTATTTT
CDR3: CASSLTSGGGDTQYF
size: few
V: TRBV5-4
D: TRBD2
J: TRBJ2-3

DNA: TGTGCCAGCGGGAGGGGGGGGACAGATACGCAGTATTTT
CDR3: CASGRGGTDTQYF
size: NA
V: TRBV6-4
D: NA
J: TRBJ2-3

DNA: TGTGCCAGCAGTTACTCCAGCTATGGCTACACCTTC
CDR3: CASSYSSYGYTF
size: NA
V: TRBV6-7
D: NA
J: TRBJ1-2

DNA: TGTGCCAGCAGCCTGCGGGGGACCGGGGAGCTGTTTTTT
CDR3: CASSLRGTGELFF
size: few
V: TRBV28
D: TRBD2
J: TRBJ2-2

DNA: TGTGCCTGGATCGGGACTAGCGGGAACACCGGGGAGCTGTTTTTT
CDR3: CAWIGTSGNTGELFF
size: NA
V: TRBV30
D: TRBD2
J: TRBJ2-2

DNA: TGTGCCAGCAGCTATAGCGGTAACTCCTACAATGAGCAGTTCTTC
CDR3: CASSYSGNSYNEQFF
size: NA
V: TRBV11-2
D: NA
J: TRBJ2-1

DNA: TGTGCCAGCAGCTGGGACAGGGTTCCCGGGGAGCTGTTTTTT
CDR3: CASSWDRVPGELFF
size: NA
V: TRBV5-6
D: TRBD1
J: TRBJ2-2

DNA: TGTGCCAGCTCAGCGGGGGGTCTCCTCTCCTACAATGAGCAGTTCTTC
CDR3: CASSAGGLLSYNEQFF
size: NA
V: TRBV7-6
D: TRBD2
J: TRBJ2-1

DNA: TGTGCCAGCCTCGCGATTTGGGGGAACACTGAAGCTTTCTTT
CDR3: CASLAIWGNTEAFF
size: NA
V: TRBV18
D: NA
J: TRBJ1-1

DNA: TGTGCCAGCAGTTGGGGGACTAGCGGCGAGCAGTTCTTC
CDR3: CASSWGTSGEQFF
size: NA
V: TRBV28
D: TRBD2
J: TRBJ2-1

DNA: TGTGCCATCAGAGGGTCGACTAGCGGGTTCTACGAGCAGTACTTC
CDR3: CAIRGSTSGFYEQYF
size: NA
V: TRBV10-3
D: TRBD2
J: TRBJ2-7

DNA: TGTGCCAGCAGTCTGGGCCTTTTTTTGTTTTTT
CDR3: CASSLGLFLFF
size: NA
V: TRBV28
D: NA
J: TRBJ1-4

DNA: TGCACCAGCGGACCTAATACGCAGTATTTT
CDR3: CTSGPNTQYF
size: NA
V: TRBV1
D: NA
J: TRBJ2-3

DNA: TGCGCCAGCAGCCAGTTGGGAGATTCTCGAGCTTTCTTT
CDR3: CASSQLGDSRAFF
size: NA
V: TRBV4-3
D: NA
J: TRBJ1-1

DNA: TGTGCCAGCAGCTTAGAAACGGGAGCTGAAAAACTGTTTTTT
CDR3: CASSLETGAEKLFF
size: few
V: TRBV7-9
D: NA
J: TRBJ1-4

DNA: TGTGCCAGCTCACCACGCGCACCGAATAATTCACCCCTCCACTTT
CDR3: CASSPRAPNNSPLHF
size: NA
V: TRBV18
D: NA
J: TRBJ1-6

DNA: TGCGCCAGCAGCGTTCGGACTAGCGGGGGTGGGAATGAGCAGTTCTTC
CDR3: CASSVRTSGGGNEQFF
size: once
V: TRBV4-1
D: TRBD2
J: TRBJ2-1

DNA: TGTGCCAGCAGCCAAGCTAACCCAAGGGCTTTCTTT
CDR3: CASSQANPRAFF
size: few
V: TRBV16
D: NA
J: TRBJ1-1

DNA: TGTGCCAGCACCATCGGACCCTCAGAATCCTACGAGCAGTACTTC
CDR3: CASTIGPSESYEQYF
size: NA
V: TRBV9
D: NA
J: TRBJ2-7

DNA: TGCAGCGTGCTGGGAGCTGGGTCCCAAGAGACCCAGTACTTC
CDR3: CSVLGAGSQETQYF
size: NA
V: TRBV29-1
D: NA
J: TRBJ2-5

DNA: TGTGCCAGCTCACCTACCGGGACAGGGAATGAAAAACTGTTTTTT
CDR3: CASSPTGTGNEKLFF
size: once
V: TRBV18
D: TRBD1
J: TRBJ1-4

DNA: TGTGCCAGCAGCTTAGTGGGGACAGGATACTACGAGCAGTACTTC
CDR3: CASSLVGTGYYEQYF
size: once
V: TRBV7-2
D: TRBD1
J: TRBJ2-7

DNA: TGTGCCAGCAGCCTCCGGGGGTCCTGGGAGCAGTACTTC
CDR3: CASSLRGSWEQYF
size: NA
V: TRBV28
D: NA
J: TRBJ2-7

DNA: TGTGCCACCAGCAGAGCTTGGGGCAACACTGAAGCTTTCTTT
CDR3: CATSRAWGNTEAFF
size: NA
V: TRBV15
D: NA
J: TRBJ1-1

DNA: TGCAGTGCTAGGGGTGGGGTAAAAGCTTTCTTT
CDR3: CSARGGVKAFF
size: few
V: TRBV20-1
D: NA
J: TRBJ1-1

DNA: TGCGCCAGCAGCCTTTTTGGGATTTCGGGAGAGACCCAGTACTTC
CDR3: CASSLFGISGETQYF
size: NA
V: TRBV4-1
D: NA
J: TRBJ2-5

DNA: TGTGCCAGCAGTTTCTCCGGGGCCAACGTCCTGACTTTC
CDR3: CASSFSGANVLTF
size: NA
V: TRBV28
D: NA
J: TRBJ2-6

DNA: TGTGCCAGCAGTCCCCCCCGGAGCGGGATCACCTACGAGCAGTACTTC
CDR3: CASSPPRSGITYEQYF
size: once
V: TRBV28
D: TRBD2
J: TRBJ2-7

DNA: TGTGCCAGCCAAAGGGGAGGCGGGAGCACAGATACGCAGTATTTT
CDR3: CASQRGGGSTDTQYF
size: NA
V: TRBV6-5
D: NA
J: TRBJ2-3